A single sample gave rise to the 31 T cell receptor beta chains below, sequenced in a study of T cell responses to AZD1222 COVID-19 vaccine. The data were produced by immunoSEQ multiplex PCR, yet TCRdb's version contains in-frame clones alone and is incomplete. The sample shows roughly 50,000 clones, roughly nine tenths of them seen only once. The specimen comprised peripheral blood, sampled on day 0 of AZD1222 vaccination. The source is an adult in good health.

V usage is TRBV3-1 (or the pseudogene TRBV3-2) and J usage is TRBJ2-3; D is perhaps TRBD2 (5 bases). Trimming took off 4 bases at V and 1 base at J, with 15 bases between the two ends. This CDR3 region has 16 residues. The germline V gene has CDR1 LGHDT and CDR2 YNNKEL (reference sequence). The CDR3 nucleotides read TGTGCCAGCAGCCCCCGGACGGAACTAGGCACAGATACGCAGTATTTT. Residues: CASSPRTELGTDTQYF.

The chain employs TRBV15 and TRBJ1-1, with D unresolved. CDR3 length equals 13 residues. V shed 5 bases and J shed 4 bases, with 11 bases lying between them. Germline CDR1 LNHNV, CDR2 YYDKDF (reference sequence). DNA for the CDR3: TGTGCCACCAGCCTCACTGAGGGCACTGAAGCTTTCTTT. Translating gives CATSLTEGTEAFF.

In its sample, this clone was seen a few times. The chain employs TRBV6-5 and TRBJ2-7; a weak D match, TRBD2 (6 bases). CDR3 length equals 15 residues. Germline V gene data show CDR1 as MNHEY and CDR2 as SVGAGI. V was trimmed by 2 bases and J by 2 bases, leaving 13 bases between them. The CDR3: CASSYGGTPTYEQYF. The CDR3 coding sequence is TGTGCCAGCAGTTACGGCGGGACGCCTACCTACGAGCAGTACTTC.

CDR3 loop: CASSLLGTPSYEQYF. CDR3 DNA sequence: TGCGCCAGCAGCTTGTTAGGGACACCCTCCTACGAGCAGTACTTC. This rearrangement joins TRBV5-1 to TRBJ2-7; tentatively, D is TRBD1 (6 bases). Looked up from germline, CDR1 is SGHRS and CDR2 is YFSETQ. CDR3 size: 15 residues. Trimming took off 1 base at V and 0 bases at J, with 11 bases between the two ends.

The rearrangement uses TRBV7-2 and TRBJ2-7; tentative D call: TRBD1 (5 bases). V gave up 3 bases and J gave up 3 bases, with 18 bases separating them. The CDR3 contains 16 residues. Looked up from germline, CDR1 is SGHTA and CDR2 is FQGNSA. The CDR3 region is CASSLPRNPRVYEQYF. The CDR3 region has the DNA TGTGCCAGCAGCTTGCCCCGCAATCCCAGGGTCTACGAGCAGTACTTC.

The chain is built from TRBV19 and TRBJ2-1, with 12 bases that match TRBD2. V lost 7 bases, J lost 9 bases, and 4 bases stayed unmatched. CDR3 size: 13 residues. Germline CDR1 is LNHDA and CDR2 is SQIVND (reference sequence). This CDR3 is CASTSGRAGEQFF. The CDR3 DNA reads TGTGCCAGTACTAGCGGGAGGGCGGGTGAGCAGTTCTTC.

This chain uses TRBV6-5 with TRBJ1-1; 7 positions match TRBD1. V shed 8 bases and J 0 bases; nucleotides not matched to a gene: 6. This CDR3 is built from 14 residues. CDR1 is MNHEY, CDR2 SVGAGI, per germline. The CDR3 bases are TGTGCCAGCTACCTGGGACAGATGAACACTGAAGCTTTCTTT. This sequence encodes CASYLGQMNTEAFF.

The chain joins TRBV19 to TRBJ2-1; 10 bases are a match to TRBD2. CDR1 LNHDA and CDR2 SQIVND come from the germline V gene (reference sequence). With 7 bases clipped from V and 0 bases from J, the junction kept 3 bases outside the gene matches. The CDR3 has 15 amino acids. The CDR3 here is CASNSGRNSYNEQFF. In DNA, the CDR3 is TGTGCCAGTAATAGCGGGAGGAACTCCTACAATGAGCAGTTCTTC. Full variable domain (rest looked up from reference TRBV19 and TRBJ2-1): DGGITQSPKYLFRKEGQNVTLSCEQNLNHDAMYWYRQDPGQGLRLIYYSQIVNDFQKGDIAEGYSVSREKKESFPLTVTSAQKNPTAFYLCASNSGRNSYNEQFFGPGTRLTVL.

The chain carries TRBV15 and TRBJ1-1; tentatively, D is TRBD1 (5 bases). Germline CDR1 LNHNV, CDR2 YYDKDF (reference sequence). Trimming took 7 bases from V and 11 from J, leaving 17 bases between them. The CDR3 loop spans 12 amino acids. The CDR3 here is CATTDTTVAAFF. The CDR3 DNA is TGTGCCACCACAGACACGACAGTTGCGGCTTTCTTT. Drawing the rest from reference TRBV15 and TRBJ1-1, the complete variable domain is DAMVIQNPRYQVTQFGKPVTLSCSQTLNHNVMYWYQQKSSQAPKLLFHYYDKDFNNEADTPDNFQSRRPNTSFCFLDIRSPGLGDTAMYLCATTDTTVAAFFGQGTRLTVV.

This chain uses TRBV19 with TRBJ1-2, with a possible D match to TRBD1 (6 bases). The V gene lost 10 bases and the J gene lost 4 bases, with 13 bases spanning the gap. The CDR3 totals 12 residues. Germline V gene data show CDR1 as LNHDA and CDR2 as SQIVND (reference sequence). The CDR3 DNA follows: TGTGCCACCGGACAGCCCACCTATGGCTACACCTTC. Translating it yields CATGQPTYGYTF.

The V call is TRBV6-6, the J call TRBJ1-2, with a weak D call TRBD1 (5 bases). The CDR3 covers 14 residues. Trimming removed 7 bases at V and 1 base at J, with 13 bases between. Germline loops: CDR1 MNHNY, CDR2 SVGAGI (reference sequence). The chain's CDR3 is CASILGADNYGYTF. Here the CDR3 DNA reads TGTGCCAGCATTCTAGGGGCAGATAACTATGGCTACACCTTC.

The chain employs TRBV10-3 and TRBJ2-3, with 8 bases that match TRBD1. The CDR3 contains 14 residues. J gave up 5 bases and V 4 bases, and 5 bases lay outside the gene matches. Germline V gene lookup returns CDR1 ENHRY and CDR2 SYGVKD. CDR3 loop: CAISAGGSIDTQYF. The DNA of the CDR3 is TGTGCCATCAGTGCAGGGGGCTCGATAGATACGCAGTATTTT.

The V and J genes are TRBV28 and TRBJ1-1; no firm D call. In germline, CDR1 is MDHEN, CDR2 SYDVKM. The CDR3 contains 12 residues. V lost 2 bases and J 10 bases, leaving 11 bases between the germline ends. The CDR3 DNA is TGTGCCAGCAGTTTAATCCCGATCGGAGCTTTCTTT. Residues: CASSLIPIGAFF.

CDR3 amino acids: CASSLWLGGGGRGTGELFF. The CDR3 DNA is TGTGCCAGCAGCTTATGGTTGGGAGGTGGCGGGAGAGGGACCGGGGAGCTGTTTTTT. The chain couples TRBV7-9 to TRBJ2-2, with 7 bases matching TRBD2. Germline V gene sequence: CDR1 SEHNR, CDR2 FQNEAQ (reference sequence). Trimming at V came to 2 bases and at J to 5 bases, leaving 17 bases not matched to a gene. This CDR3 is 19 amino acids long.

Here the CDR3 DNA reads TGTGCCACCAGCAAAAAAATAGGTTTCGAGCAGTTCTTC. Protein: CATSKKIGFEQFF. The chain combines TRBV15 with TRBJ2-1; D gene uncertain. Trimming left V 4 bases short and J 10 bases short, with 14 bases between. This CDR3 has 13 residues. From germline, CDR1 is LNHNV and CDR2 YYDKDF (reference sequence).

This chain's CDR3 is CASSQTQGNNEQFF. The CDR3 DNA is TGTGCCAGCAGCCAGACCCAGGGGAACAATGAGCAGTTCTTC. The V call is TRBV7-3, the J call TRBJ2-1, with a possible D match to TRBD1 (6 bases). The CDR3 is made up of 14 amino acids. V was cut by 5 bases and J by 5 bases, with 13 bases left in between. Germline V lookup: CDR1 SGHTA, CDR2 FQGTGA.

Written as DNA, the CDR3 is TGCGCCAGCAGCCCCAAAACAGGGGGGACGGATACTGAAGCTTTCTTT. As protein: CASSPKTGGTDTEAFF. V gene TRBV5-1 combines with J gene TRBJ1-1, with TRBD1 identical over 8 bases. J gave up 5 bases and V 4 bases, and 13 bases lay outside the gene matches. The CDR3 sequence is 16 residues long. Germline V gene lookup returns CDR1 SGHRS and CDR2 YFSETQ.

This clone was detected only a few times. This chain links TRBV7-9 with TRBJ2-1; D unclear. Per the germline V gene, CDR1 is SEHNR and CDR2 is FQNEAQ (reference sequence). The CDR3 spans 14 residues. The ends were cut back, 5 bases at V and 0 bases at J, with 8 bases in the middle. The CDR3 region has the DNA TGTGCCAGCAGCCCAACAAGCTCCTACAATGAGCAGTTCTTC. Encoded protein: CASSPTSSYNEQFF.

The rearrangement joins TRBV19 to TRBJ2-7, with TRBD1 matching over 11 bases. Germline CDR1 reads LNHDA; CDR2 reads SQIVND (reference sequence). There are 14 residues in the CDR3. Trimming removed 7 bases from V and 0 bases from J; junction bases left unmatched: 2. The CDR3 nucleotides are TGTGCCAGTACCGGGACAGGGGGCTCCTACGAGCAGTACTTC. Its translation is CASTGTGGSYEQYF.

The chain is built from TRBV21-1 and TRBJ1-4. TRBV21-1 is flagged as a pseudogene. There are 15 residues in the CDR3. The CDR3 bases are TGTGCCAGCAGCAAAAACGGGACCCGGACTGAAAAACTGTTTTTT. Residues: CASSKNGTRTEKLFF.

The chain joins TRBV6-5 to TRBJ1-3; tentative D call: TRBD1 (5 bases). CDR1 and CDR2 from the germline V gene are MNHEY and SVGAGI. The CDR3 covers 15 residues. Trimming took off 0 bases at V and 4 bases at J, with 10 bases between the two ends. The CDR3 loop is CASSYSSGTGNTIYF. As DNA, the CDR3 is TGTGCCAGCAGTTACTCATCGGGGACCGGAAACACCATATATTTT.

The chain has TRBV5-1 and TRBJ2-1; D is unresolved. This CDR3 has 15 residues. Germline CDR1 is SGHRS and CDR2 is YFSETQ. The V and J ends lost 2 bases and 2 bases respectively, with 11 bases between them. This CDR3 reads CASSFNGEPYNEQFF. The CDR3 nucleotides are TGCGCCAGCAGCTTCAATGGGGAACCCTACAATGAGCAGTTCTTC.

The chain is built from TRBV11-2 and TRBJ2-1, with unresolved D. The CDR3 is made up of 13 amino acids. The V and J ends lost 1 base and 2 bases respectively, with 3 bases between them. Germline assignment: CDR1 SGHAT and CDR2 FQNNGV. The CDR3 spells CASSLVPYNEQFF. The CDR3 DNA reads as TGTGCCAGCAGCTTAGTCCCCTACAATGAGCAGTTCTTC.

V usage is TRBV27 and J usage is TRBJ1-2; the match to TRBD1 covers 7 bases. CDR1 is MNHEY, CDR2 SMNVEV, per germline (reference sequence). The CDR3 has 15 amino acids. V trimming: 0 bases; J trimming: 4 bases; junction bases outside the gene matches: 5. CDR3 nucleotides: TGTGCCAGCAGTTTATCGGGACAGACCTTCTATGGCTACACCTTC. Translation gives CASSLSGQTFYGYTF.

In the case of this clone: Sequence at one end of the junction differs from germline and may be a read error. The CDR3 reads CASTSGNQPQHF. CDR3 sequence (DNA): TGTGCCAGTACCTCGGGCAACCAGCCCCAGCATTTT. The chain uses TRBV19 and TRBJ1-5; D is undetermined. Germline V lookup: CDR1 LNHDA, CDR2 SQIVND (reference sequence). This CDR3 region has 12 residues.

This clone was found a few times. J is TRBJ1-5 and V is TRBV10-3, with 7 bases fitting TRBD1. The CDR3 has 13 residues. The V gene's germline CDR1 is ENHRY and CDR2 SYGVKD. V was clipped by 8 bases and J by 0 bases; unmatched bases: 1. CDR3 DNA sequence: TGTGCCATCGGACAGGCTAGCAATCAGCCCCAGCATTTT. It encodes CAIGQASNQPQHF.

The J gene is TRBJ2-7, the V gene TRBV28; 9 nucleotides agree with TRBD1. CDR3 length: 16 amino acids. The J segment lost 4 bases and the V segment lost 6 bases, leaving 13 bases of the junction unmatched. Germline lookup yields CDR1 MDHEN and CDR2 SYDVKM. The CDR3 coding sequence is TGTGCCAGCAGATCTCCCGGACAGGGGAATTCATACGAGCAGTACTTC. Its protein is CASRSPGQGNSYEQYF.

The chain is built from TRBV15 and TRBJ1-2; 10 positions match TRBD1. The V gene's germline CDR1 is LNHNV and CDR2 YYDKDF (reference sequence). The trim removed 0 bases at V and 2 bases at J, leaving 6 bases unmatched. The CDR3 loop spans 17 amino acids. This CDR3 is CATSRDGGQGYNYGYTF. DNA for the CDR3: TGTGCCACCAGCAGAGACGGGGGACAGGGGTACAACTATGGCTACACCTTC.

V is TRBV29-1 and J is TRBJ1-2, with 7 bases aligning to TRBD1. The CDR3 contains 13 residues. CDR1 and CDR2 (germline): SQVTM, ANQGSEA. V lost 6 bases to trimming and J lost 3 bases; unmatched junction nucleotides: 7. CDR3 nucleotide sequence: TGCAGCGTACAAGACAGGGTTTACTATGGCTACACCTTC. It is translated as CSVQDRVYYGYTF.

This clone has just one count. The chain couples TRBV4-1 to TRBJ1-5, with TRBD1 identical over 7 bases. J lost 2 bases, V lost 0 bases, and 7 bases had no gene match. CDR1 and CDR2 (germline): MGHRA, YSYEKL. This CDR3 spans 17 amino acids. CDR3 nucleotides: TGCGCCAGCAGCCAAGAGGTAGGGACAGCAGGCAATCAGCCCCAGCATTTT. Amino acid sequence: CASSQEVGTAGNQPQHF.

This sequence joins TRBV3-1 (or the pseudogene TRBV3-2) and TRBJ1-2; D not certain. The ends were cut back, 3 bases at V and 0 bases at J, with 8 bases in the middle. The length of the CDR3 is 14 residues. Germline V gene data show CDR1 as LGHDT and CDR2 as YNNKEL (reference sequence). The CDR3 DNA is TGTGCCAGCAGCCAGGGCGAAACTAACTATGGCTACACCTTC. Translated, it gives CASSQGETNYGYTF.